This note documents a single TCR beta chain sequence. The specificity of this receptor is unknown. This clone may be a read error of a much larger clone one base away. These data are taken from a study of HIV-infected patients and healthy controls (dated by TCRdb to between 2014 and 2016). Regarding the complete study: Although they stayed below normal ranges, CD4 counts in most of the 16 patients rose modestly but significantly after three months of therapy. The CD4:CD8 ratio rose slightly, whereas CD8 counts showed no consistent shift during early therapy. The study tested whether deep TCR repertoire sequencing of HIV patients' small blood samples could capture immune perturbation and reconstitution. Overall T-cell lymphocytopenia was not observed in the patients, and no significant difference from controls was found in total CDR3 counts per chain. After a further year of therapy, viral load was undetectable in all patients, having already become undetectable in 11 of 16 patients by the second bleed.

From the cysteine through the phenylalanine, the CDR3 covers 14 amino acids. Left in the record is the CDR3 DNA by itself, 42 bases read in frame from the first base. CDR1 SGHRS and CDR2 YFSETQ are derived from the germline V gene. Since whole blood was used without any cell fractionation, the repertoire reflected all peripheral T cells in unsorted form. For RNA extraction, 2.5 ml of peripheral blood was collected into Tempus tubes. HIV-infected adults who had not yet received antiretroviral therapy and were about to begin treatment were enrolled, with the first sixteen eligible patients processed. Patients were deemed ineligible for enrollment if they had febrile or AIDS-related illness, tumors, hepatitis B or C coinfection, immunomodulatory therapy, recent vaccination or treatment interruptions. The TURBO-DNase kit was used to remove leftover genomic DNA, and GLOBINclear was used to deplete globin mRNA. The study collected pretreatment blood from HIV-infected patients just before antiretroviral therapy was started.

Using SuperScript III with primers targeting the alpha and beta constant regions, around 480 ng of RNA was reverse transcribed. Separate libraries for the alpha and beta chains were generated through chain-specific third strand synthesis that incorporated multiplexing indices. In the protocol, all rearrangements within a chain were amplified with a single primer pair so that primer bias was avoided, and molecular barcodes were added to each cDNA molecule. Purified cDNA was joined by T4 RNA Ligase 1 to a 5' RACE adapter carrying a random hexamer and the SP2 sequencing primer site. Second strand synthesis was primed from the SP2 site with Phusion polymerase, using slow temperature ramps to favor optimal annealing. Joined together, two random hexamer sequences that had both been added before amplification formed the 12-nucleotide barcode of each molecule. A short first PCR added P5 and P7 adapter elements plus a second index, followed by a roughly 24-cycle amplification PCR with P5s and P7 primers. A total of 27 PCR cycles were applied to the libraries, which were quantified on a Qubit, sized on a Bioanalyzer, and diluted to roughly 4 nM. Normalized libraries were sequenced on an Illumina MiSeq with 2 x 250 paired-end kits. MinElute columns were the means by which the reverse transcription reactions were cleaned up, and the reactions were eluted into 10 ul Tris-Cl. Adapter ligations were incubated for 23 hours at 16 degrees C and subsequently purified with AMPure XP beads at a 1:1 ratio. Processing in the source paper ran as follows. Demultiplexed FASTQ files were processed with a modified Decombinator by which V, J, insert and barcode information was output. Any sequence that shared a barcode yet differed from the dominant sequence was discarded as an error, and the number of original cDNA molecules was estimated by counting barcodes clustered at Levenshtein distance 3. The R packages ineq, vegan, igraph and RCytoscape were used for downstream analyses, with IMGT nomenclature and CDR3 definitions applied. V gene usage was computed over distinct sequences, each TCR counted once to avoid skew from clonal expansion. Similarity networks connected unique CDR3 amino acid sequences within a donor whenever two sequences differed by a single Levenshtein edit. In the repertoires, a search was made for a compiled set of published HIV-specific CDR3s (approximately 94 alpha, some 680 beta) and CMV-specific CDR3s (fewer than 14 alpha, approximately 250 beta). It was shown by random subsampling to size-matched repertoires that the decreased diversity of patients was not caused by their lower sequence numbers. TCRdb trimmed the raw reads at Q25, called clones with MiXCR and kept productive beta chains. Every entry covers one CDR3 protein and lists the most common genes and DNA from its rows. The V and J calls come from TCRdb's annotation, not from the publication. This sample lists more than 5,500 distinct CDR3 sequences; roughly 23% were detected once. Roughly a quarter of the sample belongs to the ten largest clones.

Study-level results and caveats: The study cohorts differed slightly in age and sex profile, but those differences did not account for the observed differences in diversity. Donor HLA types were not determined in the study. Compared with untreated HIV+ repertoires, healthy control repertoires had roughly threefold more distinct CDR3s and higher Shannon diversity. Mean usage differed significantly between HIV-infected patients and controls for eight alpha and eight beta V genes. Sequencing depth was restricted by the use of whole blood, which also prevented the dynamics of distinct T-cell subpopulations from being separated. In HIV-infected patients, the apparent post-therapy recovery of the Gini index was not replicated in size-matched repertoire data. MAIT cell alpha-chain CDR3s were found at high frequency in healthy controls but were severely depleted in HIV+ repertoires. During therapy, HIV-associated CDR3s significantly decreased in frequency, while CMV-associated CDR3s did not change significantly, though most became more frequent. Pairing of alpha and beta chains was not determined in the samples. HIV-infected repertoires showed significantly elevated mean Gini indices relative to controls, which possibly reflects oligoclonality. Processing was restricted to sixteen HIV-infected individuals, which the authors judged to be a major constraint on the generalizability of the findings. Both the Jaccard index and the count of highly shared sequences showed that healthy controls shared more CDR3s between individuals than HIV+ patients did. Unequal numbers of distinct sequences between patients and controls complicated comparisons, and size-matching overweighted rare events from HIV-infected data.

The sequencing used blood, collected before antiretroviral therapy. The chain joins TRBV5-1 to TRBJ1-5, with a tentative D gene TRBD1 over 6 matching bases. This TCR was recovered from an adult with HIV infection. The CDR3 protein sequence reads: CASSRTGGNQPKHF. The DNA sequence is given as TGCGCCAGCAGCAGGACTGGGGGCAATCAGCCCAAGCATTTT. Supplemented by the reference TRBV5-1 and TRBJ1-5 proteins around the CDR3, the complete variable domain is KAGVTQTPRYLIKTRGQQVTLSCSPISGHRSVSWYQQTPGQGLQFLFEYFSETQRNKGNFPGRFSGRQFSNSRSEMNVSTLELGDSALYLCASSRTGGNQPKHFGDGTRLSIL.